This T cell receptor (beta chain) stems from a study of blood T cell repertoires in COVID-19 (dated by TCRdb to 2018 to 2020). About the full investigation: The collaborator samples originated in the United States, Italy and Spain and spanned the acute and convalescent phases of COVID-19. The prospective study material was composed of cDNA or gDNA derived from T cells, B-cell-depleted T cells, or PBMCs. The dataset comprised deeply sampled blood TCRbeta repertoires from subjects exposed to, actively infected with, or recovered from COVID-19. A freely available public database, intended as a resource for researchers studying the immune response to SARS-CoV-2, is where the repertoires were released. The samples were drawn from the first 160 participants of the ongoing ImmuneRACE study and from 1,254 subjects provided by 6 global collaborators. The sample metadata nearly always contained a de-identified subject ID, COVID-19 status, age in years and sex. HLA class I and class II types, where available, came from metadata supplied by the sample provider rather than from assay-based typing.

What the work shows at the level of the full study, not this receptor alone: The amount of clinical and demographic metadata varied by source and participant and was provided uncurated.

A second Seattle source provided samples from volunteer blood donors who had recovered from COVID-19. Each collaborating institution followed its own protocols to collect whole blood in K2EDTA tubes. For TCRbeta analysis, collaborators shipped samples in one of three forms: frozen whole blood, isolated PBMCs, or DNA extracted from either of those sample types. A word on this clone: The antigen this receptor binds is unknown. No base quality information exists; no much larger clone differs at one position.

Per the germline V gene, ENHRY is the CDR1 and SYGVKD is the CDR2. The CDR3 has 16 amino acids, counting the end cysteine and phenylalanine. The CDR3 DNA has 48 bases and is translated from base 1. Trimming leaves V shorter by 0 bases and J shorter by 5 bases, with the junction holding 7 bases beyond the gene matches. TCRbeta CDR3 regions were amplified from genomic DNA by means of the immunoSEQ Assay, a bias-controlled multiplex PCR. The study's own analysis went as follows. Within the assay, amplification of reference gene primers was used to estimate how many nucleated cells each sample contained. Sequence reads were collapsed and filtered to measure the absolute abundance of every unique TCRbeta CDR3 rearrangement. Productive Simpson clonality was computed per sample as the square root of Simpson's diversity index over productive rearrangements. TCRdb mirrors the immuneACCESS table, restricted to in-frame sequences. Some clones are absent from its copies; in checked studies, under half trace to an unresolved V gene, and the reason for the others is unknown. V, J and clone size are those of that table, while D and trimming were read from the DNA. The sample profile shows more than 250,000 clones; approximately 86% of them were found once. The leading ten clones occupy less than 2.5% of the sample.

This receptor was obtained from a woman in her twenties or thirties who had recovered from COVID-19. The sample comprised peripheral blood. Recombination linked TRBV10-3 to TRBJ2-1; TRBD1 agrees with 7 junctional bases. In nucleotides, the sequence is TGTGCCATCAGTGAGTCGATAGGGGGCTACAACAATGAGCAGTTCTTC. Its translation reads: CAISESIGGYNNEQFF.